These T cell receptor beta chains were read from a single sample in a study of T cells after yellow fever vaccination. Via MiXCR, TCRdb re-called the 5' RACE reads, giving one row per CDR3 protein. The data hold 300,000 or so distinct CDR3 sequences, with over 10% observed a single time. Sequenced material: CD4+ T cells sorted from PBMCs, taken 45 days after the yellow fever booster vaccination. The receptors were gathered from a young man who received the YFV17D yellow fever vaccine. Both conserved end residues are part of each CDR3. D genes are given only for firm matches. A clone size is listed for some rows: how often the clone was seen (once, few, many), or a class if it is expanded.

-	13	TRBV5-4	-	TRBJ1-1	TGTGCCAGCAGCCGGGACAAGGGCACTGAAGCTTTCTTT	CASSRDKGTEAFF
-	12	TRBV20-1	many	TRBJ2-5	TGCAGTGCTCTGACGGACCAAGAGACCCAGTACTTC	CSALTDQETQYF
-	13	TRBV12-3/TRBV12-4	-	TRBJ2-7	TGTGCCAGCAGTTTGGCCACAGTTAACGAGCAGTACTTC	CASSLATVNEQYF
TRBD2	13	TRBV20-1	-	TRBJ2-7	TGCAGTGCTAGAGGGGGAGGGGAATCCGAGCAGTACTTC	CSARGGGESEQYF
-	16	TRBV5-1	-	TRBJ1-4	TGCGCCAGCAGCCCAGCCCCGACAACTGGGGGTGAAAAACTGTTTTTT	CASSPAPTTGGEKLFF
TRBD1	15	TRBV7-2	few	TRBJ2-1	TGTGCCAGCAGCCAAGCCGGGACAGGGGGCAATGAGCAGTTCTTC	CASSQAGTGGNEQFF
-	13	TRBV24-1	few	TRBJ2-5	TGTGCCACCAGTAACAGGGAACAAGAGACCCAGTACTTC	CATSNREQETQYF
-	13	TRBV7-2	few	TRBJ1-1	TGTGCCAGCAGCTTCTTAGGGGACACTGAAGCTTTCTTT	CASSFLGDTEAFF
TRBD2	15	TRBV7-2	few	TRBJ2-1	TGTGCCAGCAGCATTGGACTAGCGTCTTACAATGAGCAGTTCTTC	CASSIGLASYNEQFF
-	13	TRBV25-1	few	TRBJ2-5	TGTGCCAGCGGGCCCAGGGACCAAGAGACCCAGTACTTC	CASGPRDQETQYF
-	17	TRBV6-2/TRBV6-3	many	TRBJ2-7	TGTGCCAGCAGCCATACAGCTCCGGGACTTGGAGACTACGAGCAGTACTTC	CASSHTAPGLGDYEQYF
-	12	TRBV15	-	TRBJ2-1	TGTGCCACCACCAGAGGCTACAATGAGCAGTTCTTC	CATTRGYNEQFF
-	12	TRBV30	-	TRBJ2-1	TGTGCCTGGAGTGTGGGTTTAAATGAGCAGTTCTTC	CAWSVGLNEQFF
-	13	TRBV7-2	few	TRBJ2-3	TGTGCCACGGCCAGGGATGGCACAGATACGCAGTATTTT	CATARDGTDTQYF
TRBD2	13	TRBV7-2	-	TRBJ2-7	TGTGCCAGCAGCTTTAGCGGGAGGGACGAGCAGTACTTC	CASSFSGRDEQYF
-	19	TRBV7-2	few	TRBJ2-3	TGTGCCAGCAGCTTAGCCCCCCTCCGACAGGATTCTAGCACAGATACGCAGTATTTT	CASSLAPLRQDSSTDTQYF
TRBD1	15	TRBV5-1	few	TRBJ2-5	TGCGCCAGCAGCTCCGGGACAGGGGTTTTGGGGACCCAGTACTTC	CASSSGTGVLGTQYF
-	13	TRBV20-1	-	TRBJ1-5	TGCAGTGCTAGACCTGGGGGAGGACAGCCCCAGCATTTT	CSARPGGGQPQHF
-	17	TRBV6-1	few	TRBJ2-7	TGTGCCAGCAGTAGCCCATCCTTCCTGGACTACAAATACGAGCAGTACTTC	CASSSPSFLDYKYEQYF
TRBD2	14	TRBV5-1	few	TRBJ2-1	TGCGCCAGCAGCCGGGAGGAGTGGAATAGTGAGCAGTTCTTC	CASSREEWNSEQFF
TRBD2	16	TRBV20-1	few	TRBJ2-5	TGCAGTGCTAGAGAGGCTAGCGGGAGAGGGACAGAGACCCAGTACTTC	CSAREASGRGTETQYF
-	15	TRBV7-2	-	TRBJ2-2	TGTGCCAGCAGCTTACGGCCCGGTAGTACCGGGGAGCTGTTTTTT	CASSLRPGSTGELFF
-	14	TRBV14	many	TRBJ1-6	TGTGCCAGCAGCCAATCAGGAAATAATTCACCCCTCCACTTT	CASSQSGNNSPLHF
-	15	TRBV10-3	-	TRBJ1-2	TGTGCCATCAGTGAGTCTCGGAAGGGCCACTATGGCTACACCTTC	CAISESRKGHYGYTF
-	13	TRBV12-3/TRBV12-4	-	TRBJ1-1	TGTGCCAGCAGTTTCAGGCTGAACACTGAAGCTTTCTTT	CASSFRLNTEAFF
TRBD1	15	TRBV6-1	few	TRBJ2-3	TGTGCCAGCAGTCGAGGACAGGGGGCTACAGATACGCAGTATTTT	CASSRGQGATDTQYF
-	12	TRBV5-1	-	TRBJ2-3	TGCGCCAGCAGCTCCCTTTTAGATACGCAGTATTTT	CASSSLLDTQYF
-	12	TRBV29-1	-	TRBJ1-2	TGCAGCGTTGAGAAGGACGTCTATGGCTACACCTTC	CSVEKDVYGYTF
TRBD1	14	TRBV10-2	few	TRBJ2-1	TGCGCCAGCAGCGGACAGGGTGCAGGCAATGAGCAGTTCTTC	CASSGQGAGNEQFF
-	15	TRBV19	-	TRBJ1-5	TGTGCCAGTAGCCCCCAGGCAGCTAGCAATCAGCCCCAGCATTTT	CASSPQAASNQPQHF
-	14	TRBV4-3	-	TRBJ2-7	TGCGCCAGCAGCCAAGTCTCGGACAGTACGGGGCAGTACTTC	CASSQVSDSTGQYF
-	16	TRBV5-1	-	TRBJ1-1	TGCGCCAGCAGCTTGGCAGAACTACGGGCGGGCACTGAAGCTTTCTTT	CASSLAELRAGTEAFF
-	14	TRBV19	-	TRBJ1-5	TGTGCCACCAGGACTGACCTTCTCAATCAGCCCCAGCATTTT	CATRTDLLNQPQHF
-	14	TRBV20-1	-	TRBJ2-7	TGCAGTGCTAGTTTCTCTTCAGTTACCTACGAGCAGTACTTC	CSASFSSVTYEQYF
-	16	TRBV7-2	-	TRBJ2-4	TGTGCCAGCAGCTTGGGACGGGAGTTAGCCAAAAACATTCAGTACTTC	CASSLGRELAKNIQYF
TRBD2	16	TRBV20-1	many	TRBJ2-3	TGCAGTGCTAGTGGACTAGCGGGAGGTGTCACAGATACGCAGTATTTT	CSASGLAGGVTDTQYF
-	13	TRBV6-5	few	TRBJ1-4	TGTGCCAGCAGTTACTCCAACACAAGAACCCTGTTTTTT	CASSYSNTRTLFF
-	13	TRBV2	-	TRBJ2-1	TGTGCCAACGGACTGGATTCCTACAATGAGCAGTTCTTC	CANGLDSYNEQFF